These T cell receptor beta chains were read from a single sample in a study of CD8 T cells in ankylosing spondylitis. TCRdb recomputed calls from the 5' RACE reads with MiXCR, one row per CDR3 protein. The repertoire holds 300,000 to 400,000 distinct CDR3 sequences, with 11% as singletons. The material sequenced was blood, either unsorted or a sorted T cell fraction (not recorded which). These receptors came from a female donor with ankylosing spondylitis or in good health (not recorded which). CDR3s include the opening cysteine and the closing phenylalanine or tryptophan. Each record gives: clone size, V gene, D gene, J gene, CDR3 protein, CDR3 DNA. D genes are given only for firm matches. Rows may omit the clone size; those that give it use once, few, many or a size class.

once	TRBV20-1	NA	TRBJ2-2	CSASGQRDSGELFF	TGCAGTGCTAGCGGCCAACGGGATTCCGGGGAGCTGTTTTTT
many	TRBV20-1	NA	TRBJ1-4	CSARGGGTNQHATNEKLFF	TGCAGTGCGAGAGGGGGGGGGACCAATCAGCATGCAACTAATGAAAAACTGTTTTTT
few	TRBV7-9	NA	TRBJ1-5	CASSPGTHQPQHF	TGTGCCAGCAGCCCCGGGACTCATCAGCCCCAGCATTTT
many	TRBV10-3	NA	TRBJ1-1	CAIKRGAEPEAFF	TGTGCCATCAAAAGGGGGGCCGAACCCGAAGCTTTCTTT
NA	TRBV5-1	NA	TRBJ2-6	CASSLGRSGANVLTF	TGCGCCAGCAGCTTGGGACGGTCTGGGGCCAACGTCCTGACTTTC
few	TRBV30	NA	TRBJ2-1	CAWSVGGTLGVGEQFF	TGTGCCTGGAGTGTAGGCGGGACTCTTGGGGTGGGTGAGCAGTTCTTC
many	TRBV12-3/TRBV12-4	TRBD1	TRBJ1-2	CASGHRGLNYGYTF	TGTGCCAGCGGTCACAGGGGACTTAACTATGGCTACACCTTC
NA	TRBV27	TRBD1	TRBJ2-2	CASKGTENTGELFF	TGTGCCAGCAAAGGGACAGAGAACACCGGGGAGCTGTTTTTT
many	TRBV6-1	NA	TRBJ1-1	CASRARGEGNTEAFF	TGTGCCAGCAGGGCAAGGGGCGAGGGGAACACTGAAGCTTTCTTT
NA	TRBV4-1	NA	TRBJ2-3	CASSQVARLTDTQYF	TGCGCCAGCAGCCAAGTGGCGCGGCTCACAGATACGCAGTATTTT
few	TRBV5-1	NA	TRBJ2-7	CASSFDPTRGESSYEQYF	TGCGCCAGCAGCTTCGATCCGACAAGGGGGGAGAGCTCCTACGAGCAGTACTTC
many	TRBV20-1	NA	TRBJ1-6	CSARLSGEGYNSPLHF	TGCAGTGCTAGATTATCCGGGGAGGGGTATAATTCACCCCTCCACTTT
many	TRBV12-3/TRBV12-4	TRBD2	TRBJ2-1	CASSFPLGGRVVREQFF	TGTGCCAGCAGTTTTCCCCTTGGCGGGAGGGTAGTACGTGAGCAGTTCTTC
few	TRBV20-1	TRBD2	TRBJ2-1	CSASGGVYNEQFF	TGCAGTGCTTCGGGGGGGGTTTACAATGAGCAGTTCTTC
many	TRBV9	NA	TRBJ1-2	CASSVGTTRGGYTF	TGTGCCAGCAGCGTAGGGACCACTCGGGGAGGCTACACCTTC
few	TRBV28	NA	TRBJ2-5	CASIADGSQLPQETQYF	TGTGCCAGCATCGCAGACGGGAGTCAGCTTCCCCAAGAGACCCAGTACTTC
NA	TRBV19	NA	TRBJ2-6	CASSAVETGANVLTF	TGTGCCAGTAGTGCTGTAGAAACCGGGGCCAACGTCCTGACTTTC
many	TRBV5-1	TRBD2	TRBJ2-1	CASSSSGGFNEQFF	TGCGCCAGCAGCTCTAGCGGGGGATTCAATGAGCAGTTCTTC
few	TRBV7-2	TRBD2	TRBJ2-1	CASSLGLAEAGEQFF	TGTGCCAGCAGCTTAGGGCTAGCGGAGGCGGGTGAGCAGTTCTTC
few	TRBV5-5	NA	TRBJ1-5	CASSLTPGGVNQPQHF	TGTGCCAGCAGTCTCACGCCGGGGGGGGTCAATCAGCCCCAGCATTTT
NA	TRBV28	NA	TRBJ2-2	CASSPPRGRGGELFF	TGTGCCAGCAGCCCCCCCCGGGGACGGGGCGGGGAGCTGTTTTTT
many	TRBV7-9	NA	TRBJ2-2	CASGVSGELFF	TGTGCCAGCGGGGTTTCCGGGGAGCTGTTTTTT
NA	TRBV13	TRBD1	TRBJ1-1	CASSLRRSTGKNTEAFF	TGTGCCAGCAGCCTACGGCGATCGACAGGGAAGAACACTGAAGCTTTCTTT
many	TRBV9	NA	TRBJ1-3	CASSSPVMGLGNTIYF	TGTGCCAGCAGCTCCCCGGTGATGGGGCTTGGAAACACCATATATTTT
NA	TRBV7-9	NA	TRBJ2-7	CASSGTPYEQYF	TGTGCCAGCAGCGGTACCCCCTACGAGCAGTACTTC
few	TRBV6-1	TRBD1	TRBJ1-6	CASSEAAGQNSPLHF	TGTGCCAGCAGTGAAGCAGCGGGACAGAATTCACCCCTCCACTTT
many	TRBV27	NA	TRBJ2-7	CASSFGRGGYEQYF	TGTGCCAGCAGTTTTGGCAGGGGAGGTTACGAGCAGTACTTC
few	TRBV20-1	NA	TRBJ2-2	CSARDPEGSWELFF	TGCAGTGCTAGAGATCCGGAAGGTAGCTGGGAGCTGTTTTTT
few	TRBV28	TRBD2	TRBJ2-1	CASRSPLLGRGNEQFF	TGTGCCAGCAGGTCCCCCCTCCTAGGGAGGGGAAATGAGCAGTTCTTC
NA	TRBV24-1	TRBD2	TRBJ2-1	CATSDVAGPSSYNEQFF	TGTGCCACCAGTGATGTAGCGGGGCCCAGCTCCTACAATGAGCAGTTCTTC
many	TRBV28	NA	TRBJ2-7	CACGAPSSYEQYF	TGTGCCTGCGGGGCTCCAAGCTCCTACGAGCAGTACTTC
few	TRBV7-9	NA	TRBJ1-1	CASSFHGNTEAFF	TGTGCCAGCAGCTTTCACGGGAACACTGAAGCTTTCTTT
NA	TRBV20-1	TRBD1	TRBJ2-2	CCASAVRTGDLTGELFF	TGCTGTGCTAGCGCGGTTCGGACAGGGGATTTGACCGGGGAGCTGTTTTTT
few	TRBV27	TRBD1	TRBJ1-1	CASSSVGQGSTEAFF	TGTGCCAGCAGTTCCGTGGGACAGGGGAGCACTGAAGCTTTCTTT
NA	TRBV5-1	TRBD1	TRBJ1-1	CASSPLGQGLNTEAIF	TGCGCCAGCAGCCCCCTCGGACAGGGACTGAACACTGAAGCTATCTTT
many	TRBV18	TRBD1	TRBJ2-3	CASSPTGTGSPDTQYF	TGTGCCAGCTCACCGACCGGGACAGGGAGCCCAGATACGCAGTATTTT
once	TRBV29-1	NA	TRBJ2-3	CSVEDGSRGSSTDTQYF	TGCAGCGTTGAAGATGGTTCACGGGGTTCTAGCACAGATACGCAGTATTTT
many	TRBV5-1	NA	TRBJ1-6	CASSFADYNSPLHF	TGCGCCAGCAGCTTTGCCGACTATAATTCACCCCTCCACTTT
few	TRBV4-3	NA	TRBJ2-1	CASSSRANEQFF	TGCGCCAGCAGCTCAAGGGCGAATGAGCAGTTCTTC
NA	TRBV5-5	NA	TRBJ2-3	CASSPEGLPGMTQYF	TGTGCCAGCAGCCCGGAGGGACTGCCCGGGATGACGCAGTATTTT
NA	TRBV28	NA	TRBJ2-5	CASSSNPGPSRTQYF	TGTGCCAGCAGTTCCAACCCTGGGCCCTCAAGGACCCAGTACTTC
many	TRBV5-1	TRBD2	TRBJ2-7	CASSLGGGEQYF	TGTGCCAGCAGTTTAGGCGGGGGCGAGCAGTACTTC
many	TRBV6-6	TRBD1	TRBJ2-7	CASRTGGSYEQYF	TGTGCCAGCAGGACAGGGGGCTCCTACGAGCAGTACTTC
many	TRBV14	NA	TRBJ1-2	CASSRQNYGYTF	TGTGCCAGCAGCCGACAGAACTATGGCTACACCTTC
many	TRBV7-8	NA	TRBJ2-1	CASSHSGEQFF	TGTGCCAGCAGCCATTCGGGTGAGCAGTTCTTC
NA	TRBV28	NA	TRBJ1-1	CASSYTEAFF	TGTGCCAGCAGTTACACTGAAGCTTTCTTT
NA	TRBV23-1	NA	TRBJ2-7	CASRLQDSTYEQYF	TGCGCCAGCAGGCTCCAGGACAGTACCTACGAGCAGTACTTC
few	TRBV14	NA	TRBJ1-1	CASSQQGLTVNTEAFF	TGTGCCAGCAGCCAACAGGGGCTAACCGTGAACACTGAAGCTTTCTTT